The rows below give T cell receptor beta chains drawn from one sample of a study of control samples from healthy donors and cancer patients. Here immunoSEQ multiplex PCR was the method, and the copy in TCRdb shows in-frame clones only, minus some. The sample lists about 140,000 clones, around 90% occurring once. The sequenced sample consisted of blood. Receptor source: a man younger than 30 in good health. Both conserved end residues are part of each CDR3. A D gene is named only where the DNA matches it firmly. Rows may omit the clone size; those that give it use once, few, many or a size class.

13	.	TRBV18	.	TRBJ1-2	TGTGCCAGCTCCGGACTAGGTACCTATGGCTACACCTTC	CASSGLGTYGYTF
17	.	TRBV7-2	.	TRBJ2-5	TGTGCCAGCAGCCCTCATGCCAGGTTGGGTCTCCCAGAGACCCAGTACTTC	CASSPHARLGLPETQYF
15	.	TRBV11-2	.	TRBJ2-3	TGTGCCAGCAGCTCCCTGGGACTTCCCACAGATACGCAGTATTTT	CASSSLGLPTDTQYF
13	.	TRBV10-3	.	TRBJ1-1	TGTGCCATCAGTGGATTGGATACGACTGAAGCTTTCTTT	CAISGLDTTEAFF
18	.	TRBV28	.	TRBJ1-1	TGTGCCAGCAGTTTATGGGGGGGGTCACAGGGAGCTTACACTGAAGCTTTCTTT	CASSLWGGSQGAYTEAFF
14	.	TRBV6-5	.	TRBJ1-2	TGTGCCAGCAGTTACTCTGTTGACGGTTATGGCTACACCTTC	CASSYSVDGYGYTF
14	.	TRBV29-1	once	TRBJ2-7	TGCAGCGTTGTGGCTAACCAGATCTCCTACGAGCAGTACTTC	CSVVANQISYEQYF
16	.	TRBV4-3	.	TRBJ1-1	TGCGCCAGCAGCCAAGACCCCGGGCAGAGTGGCACTGAAGCTTTCTTT	CASSQDPGQSGTEAFF
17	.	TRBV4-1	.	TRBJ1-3	TGCGCCAGCAGCCAAGAGGTCGTCGTAGTCTCTGGAAACACCATATATTTT	CASSQEVVVVSGNTIYF
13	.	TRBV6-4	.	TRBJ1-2	TGTGCCAGCAGCCGAGGCGGGGGGTATGGCTACACCTTC	CASSRGGGYGYTF
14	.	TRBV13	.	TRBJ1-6	TGTGCCAGCAGCTTTTCTCAGGGAGGTTCACCCCTCCACTTT	CASSFSQGGSPLHF
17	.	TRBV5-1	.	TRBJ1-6	TGCGCCAGCAGCTTGGACAGGGCAGGTTCCTATAATTCACCCCTCCACTTT	CASSLDRAGSYNSPLHF
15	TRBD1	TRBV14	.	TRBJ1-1	TGTGCCAGCAGCCAGGCCATTGGGACAGGGGGTGAAGCTTTCTTT	CASSQAIGTGGEAFF
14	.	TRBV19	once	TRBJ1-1	TGTGCCAGTAGTATGAACAGGGAGAACACTGAAGCTTTCTTT	CASSMNRENTEAFF
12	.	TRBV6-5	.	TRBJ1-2	TGTGCCAGCAGTTACTCAGACCGGGGCTACACCTTC	CASSYSDRGYTF
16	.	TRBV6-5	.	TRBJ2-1	TGTGCCAGCAGTTACTCCACGACATACTCCTACAATGAGCAGTTCTTC	CASSYSTTYSYNEQFF
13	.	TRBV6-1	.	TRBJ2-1	TGTGCCAGCAGTGAAGCGGTCAACAATGAGCAGTTCTTC	CASSEAVNNEQFF
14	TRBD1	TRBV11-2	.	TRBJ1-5	TGTGCCAGCAGCGCAGGGGGCGGCAATCAGCCCCAGCATTTT	CASSAGGGNQPQHF
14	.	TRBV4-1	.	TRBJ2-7	TGCGCCAGCAGCCGAGCAGGACAGACCTACGAGCAGTACTTC	CASSRAGQTYEQYF
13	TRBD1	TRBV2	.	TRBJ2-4	TGTGCCAGCACTGGGGACAGGGTAAACATTCAGTACTTC	CASTGDRVNIQYF
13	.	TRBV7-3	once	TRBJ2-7	TGTGCCAGCAGCTTTCAAGGAGCTCGGGAGCAGTACTTC	CASSFQGAREQYF
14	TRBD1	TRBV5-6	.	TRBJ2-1	TGTGCCAGCAGCCATGGGACAGGGGTCAATGAGCAGTTCTTC	CASSHGTGVNEQFF
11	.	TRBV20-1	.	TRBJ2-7	TGCAGAACCAGGGATCCCTACGAGCAGTACTTC	CRTRDPYEQYF
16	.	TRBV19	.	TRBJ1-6	TGTGCCAGTACCCAGTGGGGGGTCCTCTATAATTCACCCCTCCACTTT	CASTQWGVLYNSPLHF
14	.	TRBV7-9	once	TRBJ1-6	TGTGCCAGCGCGCAGAGCTCCTATAATTCACCCCTCCACTTT	CASAQSSYNSPLHF
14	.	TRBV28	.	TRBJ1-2	TGTGCCAGCAGCTCCGGGGGATGGAAGTCTGGCTACACCTTC	CASSSGGWKSGYTF
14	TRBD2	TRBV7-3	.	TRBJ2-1	TGTGCCAGCAGCTTACGACTAGCGGACAATGAGCAGTTCTTC	CASSLRLADNEQFF
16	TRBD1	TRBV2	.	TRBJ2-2	TGTGCCAGCAGTGCGGACGGGGACAGAACCACCGGGGAGCTGTTTTTT	CASSADGDRTTGELFF
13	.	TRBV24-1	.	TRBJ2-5	TGTGCCACCAGTGATTTACAGGGAGAGACCCAGTACTTC	CATSDLQGETQYF
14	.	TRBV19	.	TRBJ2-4	TGTGCCAGTAGTATTACGACCCCCAAAAACATTCAGTACTTC	CASSITTPKNIQYF
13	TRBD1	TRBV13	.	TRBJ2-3	TGTGCCAGCAGCTTAAGACAGGGAGATACGCAGTATTTT	CASSLRQGDTQYF
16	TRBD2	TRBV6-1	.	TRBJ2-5	TGTGCCAGCAGTGAATGGCGGGGGAAAGACCAAGAGACCCAGTACTTC	CASSEWRGKDQETQYF
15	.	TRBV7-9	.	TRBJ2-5	TGTGCCAGCAGCTCCCGGGGATCTGGGGGAGAGACCCAGTACTTC	CASSSRGSGGETQYF
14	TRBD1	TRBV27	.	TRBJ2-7	TGTGCCAGCAGTTTAAGTCAGGGGGCCTACGAGCAGTACTTC	CASSLSQGAYEQYF
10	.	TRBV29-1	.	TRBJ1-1	TGCAGCGGGAGGAGCACTGAAGCTTTCTTT	CSGRSTEAFF
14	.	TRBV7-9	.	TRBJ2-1	TGTGCCAGCAGCTTAGAAGGGCAGGGCTTAGAGCAGTTCTTC	CASSLEGQGLEQFF
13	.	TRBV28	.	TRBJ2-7	TGTGCCAGCAGACCCGTAATCTCCTACGAGCAGTACTTC	CASRPVISYEQYF
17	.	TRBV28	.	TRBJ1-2	TGTGCCAGCAGTCTCCTCCCCGGGGGGGGGACTAACTATGGCTACACCTTC	CASSLLPGGGTNYGYTF
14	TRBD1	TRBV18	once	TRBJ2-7	TGTGCCAGCTCACAGGGACAGGGGTGGTACGAGCAGTACTTC	CASSQGQGWYEQYF
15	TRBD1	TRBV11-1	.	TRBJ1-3	TGTGCCAGCAGCCATGGGACAGGAGGTGGAAACACCATATATTTT	CASSHGTGGGNTIYF
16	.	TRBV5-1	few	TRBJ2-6	TGCGCCAGCAGCCCGGTTGTGAGGGCTGGGGCCAACGTCCTGACTTTC	CASSPVVRAGANVLTF
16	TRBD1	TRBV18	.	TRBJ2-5	TGTGCCAGCTCACCAGGGGCAGGGGGCAGCCAAGAGACCCAGTACTTC	CASSPGAGGSQETQYF
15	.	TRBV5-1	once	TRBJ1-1	TGCGCCAGCAGCTTGGATGCGGGCTCGGCCACTGAAGCTTTCTTT	CASSLDAGSATEAFF
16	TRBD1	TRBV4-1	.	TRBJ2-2	TGCGCCAGCAGCCAAGGACAGGGGATGAACACCGGGGAGCTGTTTTTT	CASSQGQGMNTGELFF
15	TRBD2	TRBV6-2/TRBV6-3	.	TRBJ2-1	TGTGCCAGCAGTACCGGACTAGCTTCCTACAATGAGCAGTTCTTC	CASSTGLASYNEQFF
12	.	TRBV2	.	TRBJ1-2	TGTGCCACTGGGGTGGGAAACTATGGCTACACCTTC	CATGVGNYGYTF
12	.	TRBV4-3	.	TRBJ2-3	TGCGCCAGCAGCCTGGGCGGGGATACGCAGTATTTT	CASSLGGDTQYF
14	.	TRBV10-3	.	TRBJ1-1	TGTGCCATCAGTGAGCGGGACCTCGGCACTGAAGCTTTCTTT	CAISERDLGTEAFF
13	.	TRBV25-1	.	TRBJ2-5	TGTGCCAGCAGAAAGACAGGCCAAGAGACCCAGTACTTC	CASRKTGQETQYF
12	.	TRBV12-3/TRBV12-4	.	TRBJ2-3	TGTGCCAGCAGTTTCGGGCGAGATACGCAGTATTTT	CASSFGRDTQYF
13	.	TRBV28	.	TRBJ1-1	TGTGCCAGCAGTTTAGGCACAGTCACTGAAGCTTTCTTT	CASSLGTVTEAFF
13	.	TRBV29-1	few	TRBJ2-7	TGCAGCGTTGAACAAGGGATCAACTACGAGCAGTACTTC	CSVEQGINYEQYF
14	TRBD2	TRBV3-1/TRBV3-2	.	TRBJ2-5	TGTGCCAGCAGCCCAGGTGAAGCGGGGGAGACCCAGTACTTC	CASSPGEAGETQYF
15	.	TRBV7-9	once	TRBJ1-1	TGTGCCAGCAGCTTAGCCCGGCTGATGAACACTGAAGCTTTCTTT	CASSLARLMNTEAFF